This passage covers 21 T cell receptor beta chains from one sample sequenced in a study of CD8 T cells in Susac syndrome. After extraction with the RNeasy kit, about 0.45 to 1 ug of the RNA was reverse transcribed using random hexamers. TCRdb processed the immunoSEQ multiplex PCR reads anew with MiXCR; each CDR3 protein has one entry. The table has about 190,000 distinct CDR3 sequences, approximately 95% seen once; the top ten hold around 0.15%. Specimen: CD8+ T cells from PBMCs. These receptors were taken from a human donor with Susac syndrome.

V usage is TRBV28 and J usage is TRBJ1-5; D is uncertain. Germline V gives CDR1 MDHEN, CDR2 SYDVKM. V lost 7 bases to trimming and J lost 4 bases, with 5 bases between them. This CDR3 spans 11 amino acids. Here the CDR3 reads CASNRNQPQHF. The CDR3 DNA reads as TGTGCCAGCAACCGTAATCAGCCCCAGCATTTT.

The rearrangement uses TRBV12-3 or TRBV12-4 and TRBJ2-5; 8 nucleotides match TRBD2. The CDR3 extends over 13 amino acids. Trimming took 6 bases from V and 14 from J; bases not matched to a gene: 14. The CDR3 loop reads CASSPEAGETEYF. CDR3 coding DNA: TGTGCCAGCAGCCCGGAAGCGGGAGAGACCGAATACTTC.

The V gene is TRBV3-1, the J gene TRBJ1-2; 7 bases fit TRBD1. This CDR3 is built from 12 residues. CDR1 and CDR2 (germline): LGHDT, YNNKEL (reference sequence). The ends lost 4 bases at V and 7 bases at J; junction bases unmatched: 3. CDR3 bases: TGTGCCAGCAGCCTCGGACAGGCTGGCTACACCTTC. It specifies CASSLGQAGYTF.

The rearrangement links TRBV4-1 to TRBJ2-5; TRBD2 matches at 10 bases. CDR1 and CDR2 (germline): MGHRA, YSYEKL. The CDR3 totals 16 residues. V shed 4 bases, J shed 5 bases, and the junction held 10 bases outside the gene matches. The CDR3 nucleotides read TGCGCCAGCAGCCGCGTAAGCGGGGGGGGTCAGGAGACCCAGTACTTC. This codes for CASSRVSGGGQETQYF.

The CDR3 here is CSASHGLAGVGDTQYF. The DNA of the CDR3 is TGCAGTGCTAGTCACGGACTAGCGGGAGTAGGAGATACGCAGTATTTT. This chain joins TRBV20-1 and TRBJ2-3, with 13 bases lining up with TRBD2. Trimming cost V 3 bases and J 5 bases; bases outside gene matches: 8. There are 16 residues in the CDR3. The germline gives CDR1 DFQATT, CDR2 SNEGSKA (reference sequence).

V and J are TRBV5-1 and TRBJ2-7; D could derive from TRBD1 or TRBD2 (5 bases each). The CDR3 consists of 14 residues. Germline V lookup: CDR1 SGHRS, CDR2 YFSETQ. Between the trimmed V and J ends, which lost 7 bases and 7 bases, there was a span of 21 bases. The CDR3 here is CASASPEEGWEQYF. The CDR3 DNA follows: TGCGCCAGCGCCTCTCCCGAAGAGGGGTGGGAGCAGTACTTC.

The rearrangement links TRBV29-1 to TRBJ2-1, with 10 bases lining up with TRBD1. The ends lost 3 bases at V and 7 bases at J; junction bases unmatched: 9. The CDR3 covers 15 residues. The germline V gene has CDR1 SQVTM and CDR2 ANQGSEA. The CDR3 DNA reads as TGCAGCGTTGAGACCGGGACAGGGGAGGGAAATGAGCAGTTCTTC. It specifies CSVETGTGEGNEQFF.

The CDR3 nucleotides are TGTGCCAGCCACAGGATTCCTAATGAAAAACTGTTTTTT. Encoded protein: CASHRIPNEKLFF. The chain is built from TRBV2 and TRBJ1-4, with a tentative D call TRBD1 (5 bases). V gave up 8 bases and J gave up 3 bases, with 10 bases separating them. Germline lookup yields CDR1 SNHLY and CDR2 FYNNEI. This CDR3 has 13 amino acids.

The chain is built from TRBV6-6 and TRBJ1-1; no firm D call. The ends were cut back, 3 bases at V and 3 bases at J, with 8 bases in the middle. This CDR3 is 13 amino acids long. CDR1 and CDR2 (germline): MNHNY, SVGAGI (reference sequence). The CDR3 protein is CASSYVFHTEAFF. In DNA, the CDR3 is TGTGCCAGCAGTTATGTGTTTCACACTGAAGCTTTCTTT.

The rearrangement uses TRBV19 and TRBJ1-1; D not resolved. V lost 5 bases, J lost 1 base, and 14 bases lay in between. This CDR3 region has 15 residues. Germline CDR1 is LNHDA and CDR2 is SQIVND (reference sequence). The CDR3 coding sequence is TGTGCCAGTAGTGTCCCCAGAGAGGGGAACACTGAAGCTTTCTTT. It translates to CASSVPREGNTEAFF. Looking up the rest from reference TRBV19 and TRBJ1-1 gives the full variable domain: DGGITQSPKYLFRKEGQNVTLSCEQNLNHDAMYWYRQDPGQGLRLIYYSQIVNDFQKGDIAEGYSVSREKKESFPLTVTSAQKNPTAFYLCASSVPREGNTEAFFGQGTRLTVV.

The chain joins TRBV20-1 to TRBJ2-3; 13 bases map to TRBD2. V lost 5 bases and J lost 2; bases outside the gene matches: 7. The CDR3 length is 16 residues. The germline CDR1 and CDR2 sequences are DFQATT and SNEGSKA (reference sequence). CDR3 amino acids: CSAVGTSGVHTDTQYF. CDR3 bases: TGCAGTGCTGTCGGGACTAGCGGGGTGCACACAGATACGCAGTATTTT.

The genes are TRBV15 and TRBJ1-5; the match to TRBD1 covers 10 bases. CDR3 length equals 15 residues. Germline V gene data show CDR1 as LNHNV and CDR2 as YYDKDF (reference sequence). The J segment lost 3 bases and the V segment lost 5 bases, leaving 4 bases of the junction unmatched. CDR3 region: CATSRDRGPNQPQHF. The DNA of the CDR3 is TGTGCCACCAGCCGTGACAGGGGGCCCAATCAGCCCCAGCATTTT. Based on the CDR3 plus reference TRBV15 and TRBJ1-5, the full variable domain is DAMVIQNPRYQVTQFGKPVTLSCSQTLNHNVMYWYQQKSSQAPKLLFHYYDKDFNNEADTPDNFQSRRPNTSFCFLDIRSPGLGDTAMYLCATSRDRGPNQPQHFGDGTRLSIL.

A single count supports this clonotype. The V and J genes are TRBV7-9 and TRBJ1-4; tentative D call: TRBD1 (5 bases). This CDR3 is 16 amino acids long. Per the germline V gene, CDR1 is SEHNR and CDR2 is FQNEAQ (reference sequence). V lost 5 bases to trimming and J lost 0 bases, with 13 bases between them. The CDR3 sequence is CASSPDSVTTNEKLFF. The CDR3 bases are TGTGCCAGCAGCCCCGACAGCGTTACAACTAATGAAAAACTGTTTTTT.

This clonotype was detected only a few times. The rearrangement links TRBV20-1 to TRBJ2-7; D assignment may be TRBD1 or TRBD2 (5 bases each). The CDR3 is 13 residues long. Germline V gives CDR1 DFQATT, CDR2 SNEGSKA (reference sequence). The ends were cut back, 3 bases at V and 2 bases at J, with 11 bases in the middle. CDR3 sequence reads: CSASPGPTYEQYF. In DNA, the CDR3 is TGCAGTGCTAGTCCGGGACCAACCTACGAGCAGTACTTC.

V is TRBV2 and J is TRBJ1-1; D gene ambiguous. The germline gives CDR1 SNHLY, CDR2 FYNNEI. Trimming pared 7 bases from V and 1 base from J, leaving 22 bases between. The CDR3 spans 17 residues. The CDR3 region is CASTKMQPSFGNTEAFF. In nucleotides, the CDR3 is TGTGCCAGCACTAAGATGCAGCCCTCGTTCGGGAACACTGAAGCTTTCTTT.

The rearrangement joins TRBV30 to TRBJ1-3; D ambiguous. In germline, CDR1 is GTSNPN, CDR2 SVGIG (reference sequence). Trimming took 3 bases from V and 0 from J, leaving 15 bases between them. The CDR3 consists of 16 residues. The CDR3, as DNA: TGTGCCTGGAGCCCGAGGAGGGCCTACTCTGGAAACACCATATATTTT. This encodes CAWSPRRAYSGNTIYF. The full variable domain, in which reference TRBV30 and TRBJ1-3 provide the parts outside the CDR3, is SQTIHQWPATLVQPVGSPLSLECTVEGTSNPNLYWYRQAAGRGLQLLFYSVGIGQISSEVPQNLSASRPQDRQFILSSKKLLLSDSGFYLCAWSPRRAYSGNTIYFGEGSWLTVV.

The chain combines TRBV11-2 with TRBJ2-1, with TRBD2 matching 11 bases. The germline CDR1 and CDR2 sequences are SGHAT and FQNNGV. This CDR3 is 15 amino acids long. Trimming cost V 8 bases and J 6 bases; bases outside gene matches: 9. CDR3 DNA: TGTGCCAGCTGCTCGGGACTAGCGGAAGTCAATGAGCAGTTCTTC. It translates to CASCSGLAEVNEQFF.

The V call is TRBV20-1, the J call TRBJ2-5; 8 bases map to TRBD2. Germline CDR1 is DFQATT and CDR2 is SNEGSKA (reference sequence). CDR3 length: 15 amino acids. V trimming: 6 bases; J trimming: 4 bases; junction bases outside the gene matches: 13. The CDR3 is CSAPRGGGRPETQYF. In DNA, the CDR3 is TGCAGTGCCCCGAGGGGCGGCGGGAGGCCAGAGACCCAGTACTTC.

This chain's CDR3 is CASSRQGVNQPQHF. CDR3 bases: TGTGCCAGCAGCCGACAGGGAGTGAATCAGCCCCAGCATTTT. The V call is TRBV5-4, the J call TRBJ1-5; 7 bases fit TRBD1. Germline loops: CDR1 SGHNT, CDR2 YYREEE (reference sequence). This CDR3 is 14 amino acids long. Unmatched junction bases numbered 5, after V lost 4 bases and J lost 4 bases.

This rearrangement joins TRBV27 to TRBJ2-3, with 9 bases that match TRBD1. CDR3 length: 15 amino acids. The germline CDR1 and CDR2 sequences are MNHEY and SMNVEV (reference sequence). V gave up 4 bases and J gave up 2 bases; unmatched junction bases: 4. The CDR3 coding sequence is TGTGCCAGCAGTTCCGACAGGGGGGACACAGATACGCAGTATTTT. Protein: CASSSDRGDTDTQYF.

The CDR3 sequence is CSANMPGTALYEQYF. The CDR3 nucleotides read TGCAGTGCTAACATGCCCGGGACCGCACTCTACGAGCAGTACTTC. The chain uses TRBV20-1 and TRBJ2-7; TRBD1 or TRBD2 may be the D gene (5 bases each). Germline V lookup: CDR1 DFQATT, CDR2 SNEGSKA (reference sequence). CDR3 length: 15 residues. The V end lost 4 bases, the J end lost 3 bases, and 19 bases lay between the germline ends.